Sequencing of this T cell receptor (beta chain) was carried out in a study of T-cell reconstitution after alpha-beta-depleted transplantation in children. Unique molecular identifiers featured in how the TCRbeta library was prepared. Each CDR3 protein gets one entry after TCRdb re-called the PCR reads with MiXCR. The sample records about 150,000 distinct CDR3 sequences, approximately 12% being singletons. The CDR3 loop spans 16 amino acids. The germline V gene has CDR1 SGHAT and CDR2 FQNNGV. V gave up 5 bases and J gave up 2 bases; unmatched junction bases: 10. This clonotype was seen ten or more times. Its cognate antigen is unknown. Study findings and constraints: Newly made T cells mostly supplied T-cell counts and diversity one year after transplant.

The genes are TRBV11-2 and TRBJ2-5; TRBD1 matches 8 bases. The receptor was derived from a boy aged 2-9 years with acute myeloid leukemia, due to receive a stem cell transplant. The starting material was PBMCs, obtained before TCRalphabeta/CD19-depleted stem cell transplant. In DNA form, the CDR3 reads TGTGCCAGCAGCAAACAAATGGACAGGGCACAAGAGACCCAGTACTTC. It translates to CASSKQMDRAQETQYF.